The 30 T cell receptor beta chains in this list originate from one sample, sequenced in a study of early T cells in non-severe SARS-CoV-2 infection. Each CDR3 protein is one row after TCRdb ran MiXCR on the 5' RACE reads. The sample gives 70,000 to 85,000 distinct CDR3 sequences, 9.5% to 13% of which show up once; about 2.6% is in the top ten. The sequencing input was whole blood. The receptors derive from an adult who was a healthcare worker with PCR-confirmed SARS-CoV-2 infection or an uninfected control (not recorded which).

The V gene is TRBV30, the J gene TRBJ1-5; 7 positions match TRBD1. Losses at the gene ends were 3 bases for V and 6 bases for J; bases not matched to a gene: 8. This CDR3 is 14 amino acids long. Germline loops: CDR1 GTSNPN, CDR2 SVGIG (reference sequence). For the CDR3, the DNA is TGTGCCTGGAGCGCAGACAGGGATCGTCAGCCCCAGCATTTT. This translates into CAWSADRDRQPQHF.

This clonotype has just a few counts. V and J are TRBV12-3 or TRBV12-4 and TRBJ1-1; D gene unclear. The CDR3 extends over 13 amino acids. With 5 bases removed from V and 5 bases from J, the gap between germline ends came to 12 bases. The DNA for the CDR3 is TGTGCCAGCAGTAAAAGGGAGGGAACTGAAGCTTTCTTT. Translated, it gives CASSKREGTEAFF.

This chain uses TRBV6-1 with TRBJ2-3; TRBD2 aligns across 13 bases. Germline loops: CDR1 MNHNS, CDR2 SASEGT. The CDR3 spans 14 residues. V was clipped by 6 bases and J by 10 bases; unmatched bases: 7. CDR3 sequence: CASSGTSGAGAQYF. CDR3 sequence (DNA): TGTGCCAGCAGCGGGACTAGCGGGGCGGGAGCGCAGTATTTT.

This clonotype was seen a few times. This chain connects TRBV2 to TRBJ2-2; D remains unclear. The germline V gene encodes CDR1 SNHLY and CDR2 FYNNEI. The CDR3 is 15 residues long. Trimming stripped 1 base from V and 3 bases from J, with 9 bases between. The CDR3: CASSEERRYTGELFF. The CDR3 coding sequence is TGTGCCAGCAGTGAAGAGCGCAGGTACACCGGGGAGCTGTTTTTT.

This clonotype was counted at least ten times. The V gene is TRBV12-3 or TRBV12-4, the J gene TRBJ1-1, with a possible D match to TRBD1 (5 bases). Trimming cost V 3 bases and J 3 bases, with 11 bases left between them. The CDR3 loop spans 14 amino acids. For the CDR3, the DNA is TGTGCCAGCAGTTTCCCGGGGGTGTACACTGAAGCTTTCTTT. It codes for CASSFPGVYTEAFF.

This clonotype was observed many times. This chain joins TRBV5-1 and TRBJ1-1; D remains unclear. Germline loops: CDR1 SGHRS, CDR2 YFSETQ. With 4 bases removed from V and 2 bases from J, the gap between germline ends came to 18 bases. The CDR3 totals 16 residues. In DNA form, the CDR3 reads TGCGCCAGCAGCGATAGATTACACGGAGTAAACACTGAAGCTTTCTTT. It is translated as CASSDRLHGVNTEAFF.

This clonotype was picked up a small number of times. The chain employs TRBV12-3 or TRBV12-4 and TRBJ2-7; D not certain. Trimming pared 6 bases from V and 9 bases from J, leaving 21 bases between. The CDR3 has 14 amino acids. The CDR3 region has the DNA TGTGCCAGCAGCAACCCCGACATCGGTAAAGGGCAGTACTTC. Amino acid sequence: CASSNPDIGKGQYF.

This clonotype occurred many times. The chain joins TRBV27 to TRBJ1-1; 7 bases are a match to TRBD1. V lost 3 bases, J lost 0 bases, and 10 bases stayed unmatched. CDR3 length equals 17 residues. Germline CDR1 reads MNHEY; CDR2 reads SMNVEV (reference sequence). In nucleotides, the CDR3 is TGTGCCAGCAGTTTCTCTCTTTGGACAGGAATGAACACTGAAGCTTTCTTT. Protein sequence: CASSFSLWTGMNTEAFF.

The genes are TRBV27 and TRBJ1-5, with D perhaps matching TRBD1 (5 bases). Trimming took off 6 bases at V and 5 bases at J, with 17 bases between the two ends. Germline V gene data show CDR1 as MNHEY and CDR2 as SMNVEV (reference sequence). This CDR3 has 15 residues. The CDR3 region is CASRTSSQGHQPQHF. DNA of the CDR3: TGTGCCAGCAGGACCTCTTCCCAGGGCCATCAGCCCCAGCATTTT.

This clonotype showed up just a few times. This chain uses TRBV3-1 with TRBJ2-7; TRBD2 is a possible D gene (6 bases). The CDR3 sequence is 13 residues long. The germline V and J ends were trimmed by 3 bases and 12 bases, with 18 bases remaining between them. CDR1 is LGHDT, CDR2 YNNKEL, per germline (reference sequence). CDR3 DNA: TGTGCCAGCAGCCATGAGGGGACTGCTTGGGTGTACTTC. It codes for CASSHEGTAWVYF.

This clonotype was picked up many times. The gene calls are TRBV25-1 and TRBJ1-4; D is undetermined. Trimming stripped 4 bases from V and 8 bases from J, with 17 bases between. The germline CDR1 and CDR2 sequences are MGHDK and SYGVNS. CDR3 length: 15 amino acids. CDR3 nucleotide sequence: TGTGCCAGCAGTGCTCGAGGCCCGGTCCGAGAAAAACTGTTTTTT. It specifies CASSARGPVREKLFF.

At least ten counts were recorded for this clonotype. The CDR3 DNA reads TGTGCCAGCAGCCAAGCGGGGACAGGAGGGCCGGCTAACTATGGCTACACCTTC. Its protein is CASSQAGTGGPANYGYTF. The J gene is TRBJ1-2, the V gene TRBV4-2; 8 positions match TRBD1. V shed 1 base, J shed 0 bases, and the junction held 10 bases outside the gene matches. Germline loops: CDR1 LGHNA, CDR2 YNFKEQ. This CDR3 is built from 18 residues.

This clonotype is labeled medium-sized. The chain couples TRBV29-1 to TRBJ2-2, with D possibly matching TRBD1 (6 bases). V was clipped by 7 bases and J by 0 bases, with 12 bases between them. The CDR3 has 14 amino acids. Per the germline V gene, CDR1 is SQVTM and CDR2 is ANQGSEA. The CDR3 spells CSATGFANTGELFF. The CDR3 DNA follows: TGCAGCGCGACAGGTTTCGCGAACACCGGGGAGCTGTTTTTT.

The rearrangement links TRBV18 to TRBJ1-3; D call uncertain. The CDR3 is made up of 14 amino acids. Trimming took 3 bases from V and 0 from J, leaving 6 bases between them. Looked up from germline, CDR1 is KGHSH and CDR2 is LQKENI. The CDR3 nucleotides read TGTGCCAGCTCACCTGTCGACTCTGGAAACACCATATATTTT. Its protein is CASSPVDSGNTIYF.

This clonotype was counted many times. The CDR3 is CASSPLGQGTEAFF. CDR3 nucleotides: TGTGCCAGCTCACCGCTGGGTCAAGGGACTGAAGCTTTCTTT. The chain has TRBV18 and TRBJ1-1; unclear D gene. Per the germline V gene, CDR1 is KGHSH and CDR2 is LQKENI. This CDR3 has 14 residues. With 3 bases removed from V and 5 bases from J, the gap between germline ends came to 13 bases.

The CDR3 DNA reads as TGTGCTAGTGGTCCGGACAGGGCGTACACCGGGGAGCTGTTTTTT. This encodes CASGPDRAYTGELFF. The gene calls are TRBV12-5 and TRBJ2-2, with 8 bases that match TRBD1. Germline V gene data show CDR1 as LGHNT and CDR2 as FRNRAP. This CDR3 is built from 15 residues. V shed 5 bases, J shed 3 bases, and the junction held 5 bases outside the gene matches.

This clonotype was seen at least ten times. The J gene is TRBJ2-7, the V gene TRBV7-9; 7 bases line up with TRBD2. The CDR3 runs 15 residues. V shed 3 bases, J shed 1 base, and the junction held 6 bases outside the gene matches. Germline assignment: CDR1 SEHNR and CDR2 FQNEAQ (reference sequence). CDR3 sequence: CASSFPEGGSYEQYF. CDR3 sequence (DNA): TGTGCCAGCAGCTTTCCGGAGGGAGGGTCCTACGAGCAGTACTTC.

The sample holds a few counts of this clonotype. This chain connects TRBV19 to TRBJ2-1; D assignment may be TRBD1 or TRBD2 (5 bases each). The germline V gene has CDR1 LNHDA and CDR2 SQIVND (reference sequence). CDR3 size: 14 residues. The V end was cut by 1 base, the J end by 9 bases, with 13 bases between. CDR3 nucleotides: TGTGCCAGTAGTATAGTCCCACTTGGGGGTGAGCAGTTCTTC. Its translation is CASSIVPLGGEQFF.

This sequence joins TRBV6-2 or TRBV6-3 and TRBJ2-1; D uncertain. With 1 base removed from V and 0 bases from J, the gap between germline ends came to 10 bases. CDR1 MNHEY and CDR2 SVGEGT come from the germline V gene. CDR3 length: 16 residues. The CDR3 loop reads CASSYWRPSSYNEQFF. For the CDR3, the DNA is TGTGCCAGCAGTTACTGGCGTCCGAGCTCCTACAATGAGCAGTTCTTC.

This clonotype has more than one count but fewer than ten. The chain links TRBV11-2 to TRBJ1-4, with D maybe TRBD1 (5 bases). Germline V CDR1 and CDR2: SGHAT, FQNNGV. With 0 bases removed from V and 8 bases from J, the gap between germline ends came to 7 bases. The CDR3 loop spans 13 amino acids. The CDR3 reads CASSLDRTEKLFF. The DNA of the CDR3 is TGTGCCAGCAGCTTAGACAGGACAGAAAAACTGTTTTTT.

This clonotype occurred many times. The chain combines TRBV6-1 with TRBJ2-7; TRBD2 is a possible D gene (6 bases). V shed 1 base and J shed 5 bases, with 12 bases lying between them. This CDR3 contains 14 residues. Germline CDR1 and CDR2: MNHNS and SASEGT. CDR3 in DNA: TGTGCCAGCAGTGAAGACGGCGGGGCCGACGAGCAGTACTTC. This gives the protein CASSEDGGADEQYF.

This clonotype was found a few times. The V gene is TRBV20-1, the J gene TRBJ2-7; 7 bases agree with TRBD1. V gave up 2 bases and J gave up 2 bases; unmatched junction bases: 6. This CDR3 is built from 14 residues. From germline, CDR1 is DFQATT and CDR2 SNEGSKA (reference sequence). The CDR3 spells CSARSDRAPYEQYF. CDR3 bases: TGCAGTGCTAGAAGCGACAGGGCACCCTACGAGCAGTACTTC.

The table lists this clonotype with a few counts. The chain uses TRBV3-1 and TRBJ2-1; no firm D call. V lost 4 bases and J 10 bases, leaving 11 bases between the germline ends. The CDR3 covers 12 residues. Germline-derived CDR1 and CDR2 are LGHDT and YNNKEL (reference sequence). CDR3 DNA: TGTGCCAGCAGCCCCACTCCTTGGGAGCAGTTCTTC. Translated: CASSPTPWEQFF.

This clonotype was counted a few times. V usage is TRBV20-1 and J usage is TRBJ2-7; D gene ambiguous. V dropped 6 bases and J dropped 6 bases, with 18 bases sitting between them. This CDR3 has 13 amino acids. Per the germline V gene, CDR1 is DFQATT and CDR2 is SNEGSKA (reference sequence). This CDR3 reads CSASGPSPPEQYF. The CDR3 DNA is TGCAGTGCCTCCGGGCCGTCGCCCCCCGAGCAGTACTTC.

This rearrangement joins TRBV12-5 to TRBJ2-3; D might be TRBD1 (6 bases). This CDR3 is 14 amino acids long. Trimming shortened V by 5 bases and J by 5 bases, and 14 bases separated the two germline ends. Germline V gene data show CDR1 as LGHNT and CDR2 as FRNRAP. CDR3 region: CASGLGYREDTQYF. CDR3 bases: TGTGCTAGTGGTCTCGGCTACAGGGAAGATACGCAGTATTTT.

The V gene is TRBV9, the J gene TRBJ1-1; weak D call: TRBD1 (5 bases). The CDR3 totals 15 residues. The germline gives CDR1 SGDLS, CDR2 YYNGEE. Trimming left V 4 bases short and J 3 bases short, with 16 bases between. CDR3 protein: CASSPRGGWDTEAFF. As DNA, the CDR3 is TGTGCCAGCAGCCCCCGCGGGGGTTGGGACACTGAAGCTTTCTTT.

This clonotype was observed a few times. The chain joins TRBV11-2 to TRBJ2-3; a possible D gene is TRBD1 (6 bases). Trimming stripped 5 bases from V and 2 bases from J, with 14 bases between. The CDR3 extends over 15 amino acids. Germline assignment: CDR1 SGHAT and CDR2 FQNNGV. The CDR3 here is CASSQPRGFTDTQYF. In DNA, the CDR3 is TGTGCCAGCAGCCAGCCCAGGGGATTCACAGATACGCAGTATTTT.

Ten or more counts support this clonotype. The V call is TRBV7-9, the J call TRBJ1-1; TRBD1 aligns across 9 bases. The length of the CDR3 is 18 residues. The germline V gene encodes CDR1 SEHNR and CDR2 FQNEAQ (reference sequence). The V gene end was trimmed by 3 bases and the J gene end by 4 bases; junction bases not matched to a gene: 15. CDR3 nucleotide sequence: TGTGCCAGCAGCTTCCCCAACGGGCGGACAGGGGCGCTCACTGAAGCTTTCTTT. Protein sequence: CASSFPNGRTGALTEAFF.

This clonotype was found a few times. The V call is TRBV27, the J call TRBJ2-4; possibly TRBD1 or TRBD2 for D (6 bases each). V lost 10 bases and J 5 bases, leaving 12 bases between the germline ends. This CDR3 region has 12 residues. CDR1 is MNHEY, CDR2 SMNVEV, per germline (reference sequence). CDR3 coding DNA: TGTGCCACCCGTAGGGGGGAAAACATTCAGTACTTC. Amino acids: CATRRGENIQYF.

This clonotype was picked up a small number of times. J is TRBJ2-7 and V is TRBV24-1, with D unresolved. Trimming stripped 1 base from V and 3 bases from J, with 0 bases between. Germline values: CDR1 KGHDR, CDR2 SFDVKD. The CDR3 consists of 11 residues. In DNA form, the CDR3 reads TGTGCCACCAGTGATTTCTACGAGCAGTACTTC. Protein sequence: CATSDFYEQYF.